This TCR beta chain originates from a study of beta chain features in type 1 diabetes. Broader study findings: cDNA sequencing could over-represent cells with high TCR expression. The study found moderately but significantly shorter TCRB CDR3s in all four CD4+ subsets of Type 1 diabetes patients. The naive, central memory and Treg TCRB repertoires of patients appeared to be more similar to one another than those of healthy donors.

Of the isolated RNA, all was reverse transcribed, and so the sequenced material was expressed TCRB transcripts. Repertoires were generated with immunoSEQ multiplex PCR, while TCRdb's copy carries only in-frame clones and drops some. The repertoire holds approximately 600,000 clones, around an eighth seen once, with roughly 0.11% in the top ten. The CDR3 has 19 residues. V lost 0 bases and J 6 bases, leaving 23 bases between the germline ends. Germline loops: CDR1 LGHNA, CDR2 YSLEER. Details on this clone: What it recognizes is unknown.

Sorted cells reached over 95% purity in every population. The sequencing sample was made of naive CD4+ T cells from blood. The V call is TRBV4-3, the J call TRBJ2-2; the D is unclear. The receptor comes from a man under 40 with type 1 diabetes. For the CDR3, the DNA is TGCGCCAGCAGCCAAGATGGGGATGGCAGGCCTGGGCGGTCCGGGGAGCTGTTTTTT. Protein sequence: CASSQDGDGRPGRSGELFF.